This TCR beta chain appears in the sequencing data of a study of a mutant IDH1 vaccine in newly diagnosed glioma. The sample's time point: week 5, during vaccination. Vaccine doses each comprised 300 ug of mutant IDH1 20-mer peptide, with topical imiquimod. A single count supports this clone. The antigen remains undetermined. Profiled with immunoSEQ multiplex PCR; TCRdb holds only in-frame clones, not every one. The data hold about 40,000 clones, with approximately 90% observed a single time. Germline CDR1 is MGHRA and CDR2 is YSYEKL. This CDR3 has 16 amino acids. V lost 0 bases and J lost 4; bases outside the gene matches: 5.

This sample comprised PBMCs, obtained from a glioma patient whose treatment included an IDH1 peptide vaccine. The TCR sequence derives from a man aged 45-65 years with glioma. The V gene is TRBV4-1, the J gene TRBJ2-2; 7 bases are shared with TRBD1. CDR3 in DNA: TGCGCCAGCAGCCAAGATGGGACAGCCACCACCGGGGAGCTGTTTTTT. Translating gives CASSQDGTATTGELFF.